This T cell receptor beta chain appears in the sequencing data of a study of beta chain features in type 1 diabetes. Whole-study context: Examination of sorted cells across all samples involved approximately 100,000,000 cells. Study-level points and caveats: Type 1 diabetes patients had TCRB CDR3s that were shorter (moderately but significantly so) in all four CD4+ subsets.

CDR3 length: 14 amino acids. The V gene's germline CDR1 is MDHEN and CDR2 SYDVKM. Deletions cut 3 bases from V and 5 bases from J, with 12 bases between. Expressed TCRB transcripts were sequenced because the isolated RNA had all been reverse transcribed beforehand. Only in-frame clones appear in the TCRdb table, and some are missing; sequencing was by immunoSEQ multiplex PCR. The sample comprises around 280,000 clones, about 15% of which are singletons, and less than 0.02% rests with the top ten. In this sample, this clone turned up a few times. Its cognate antigen is unknown. This rearrangement joins TRBV28 to TRBJ2-3, with D maybe TRBD1 (6 bases). What was sequenced was naive CD4+ T cells from blood. The clonotype was recovered from a man aged 18 to 29 with type 1 diabetes. This chain's CDR3 is CASSFGQGRDTQYF. The CDR3 DNA is TGTGCCAGCAGTTTCGGGCAGGGGAGAGATACGCAGTATTTT.